This is a list of T cell receptor beta chains from one sample in a study of blood T cell repertoires in COVID-19. The repertoire was sequenced with immunoSEQ multiplex PCR; TCRdb's copy has only in-frame clones and lacks some. The profile shows tens of thousands of clones, around nine tenths of them singletons. Input material: peripheral blood. Receptors were obtained from a woman in her seventies with active COVID-19. Both conserved end residues are part of each CDR3. D genes are given only for firm matches. Clone size is stated in some rows and not others, as once, few, many or a class when expanded.

clone size,D gene,J gene,V gene,CDR3 DNA,CDR3 protein
NA,NA,TRBJ1-1,TRBV10-1,TGCGCCAGCAGCGTCAGTCCTAACACTGAAGCTTTCTTT,CASSVSPNTEAFF
NA,NA,TRBJ1-6,TRBV5-1,TGCGCCAGCAGCTTGGGTCTTGGCAGGGAGGATTCACCCCTCCACTTT,CASSLGLGREDSPLHF
once,TRBD2,TRBJ2-1,TRBV7-7,TGTGCTAGCAGCTCAGAACTAGCGGAGGCGGACAATGAGCAGTTCTTC,CASSSELAEADNEQFF
NA,NA,TRBJ1-2,TRBV28,TGTGCCAGCAGTTCCCGACAGAGGCCTAACTATGGCTACACCTTC,CASSSRQRPNYGYTF
NA,TRBD2,TRBJ2-3,TRBV5-1,TGCGCCAGCCGGACTAGCGTCGCAGATACGCAGTATTTT,CASRTSVADTQYF
NA,NA,TRBJ2-7,TRBV7-9,TGTGCCAGCAGCTTAGATAGCTCCTACGAGCAGTACTTC,CASSLDSSYEQYF
NA,TRBD2,TRBJ2-1,TRBV4-1,TGCGCCAGCAGGGTGGGACTAGCGGGTTTCCCAGCCTCCTACAATGAGCAGTTCTTC,CASRVGLAGFPASYNEQFF
NA,TRBD2,TRBJ2-5,TRBV7-6,TGTGCCAGCAGCTTAGCGGGGACTAGAGAAGAGACCCAGTACTTC,CASSLAGTREETQYF
NA,NA,TRBJ1-6,TRBV11-2,TGTGCCAGCAGCTCAATTAATTCACCCCTCCACTTT,CASSSINSPLHF
NA,NA,TRBJ2-7,TRBV19,NA,CASSVGQGITF
NA,NA,TRBJ2-7,TRBV30,TGTGCCTGGGACAGTGCCTACGAGCAGTACTTC,CAWDSAYEQYF
NA,TRBD2,TRBJ2-7,TRBV6-6,TGTGCCAGCAGTTACTCTGGACTAGCGGGAACCTACGAGCAGTACTTC,CASSYSGLAGTYEQYF
once,TRBD2,TRBJ2-7,TRBV7-7,TGTGCTAGCAGCTTAGGGACTACAAAAGGCTACGAGCAGTACTTC,CASSLGTTKGYEQYF
NA,NA,TRBJ2-5,TRBV5-1,TGCGCCAGCCAACTTCAGGCGAATCAAGAGACCCAGTACTTC,CASQLQANQETQYF
NA,NA,TRBJ2-3,TRBV13,TGTGCCAGCAGCTCGGGACAACACACAGATACGCAGTATTTT,CASSSGQHTDTQYF
NA,NA,TRBJ1-5,TRBV21-1,TGTGCCAGCAGCAAAGTAGACAGAACCAATCAGCCCCAGCATTTT,CASSKVDRTNQPQHF
NA,TRBD2,TRBJ2-7,TRBV19,TGTGCCAGTAGTAACATCGGACTAGCGGGAGTTTACGAGCAGTACTTC,CASSNIGLAGVYEQYF
NA,NA,TRBJ1-5,TRBV12-3/TRBV12-4,TGTGCCAGCAGTACCTCGGGGCCCCAGCATTTT,CASSTSGPQHF
NA,TRBD1,TRBJ2-2,TRBV5-6,TGTGCCAGCAGCGACGGGACAGGCTCGGCCGGGGAGCTGTTTTTT,CASSDGTGSAGELFF
NA,NA,TRBJ2-1,TRBV5-1,TGCGCCAGCAGCTTTAGAAATGAGCAGTTCTTC,CASSFRNEQFF
NA,NA,TRBJ2-5,TRBV3-1/TRBV3-2,TGTGCCAGCAGCCTAAGCACCAAGACAGGAGGAGAGACCCAGTACTTC,CASSLSTKTGGETQYF
few,TRBD1,TRBJ1-2,TRBV14,TGTGCCAGCAGCCAAGATGCAGGGGGCTATGGCTATGGCTACACCTTC,CASSQDAGGYGYGYTF
NA,TRBD1,TRBJ2-2,TRBV28,TGTGCCACCAGACAGGGCGCGAACACCGGGGAGCTGTTTTTT,CATRQGANTGELFF
NA,NA,TRBJ2-3,TRBV10-3,TGTGCCATCAGTGACATGAAACAGAGCACAGATACGCAGTATTTT,CAISDMKQSTDTQYF
few,TRBD2,TRBJ2-2,TRBV2,TGTGCCAGCCGAGCGGGAGGAGGGTACGGGGAGCTGTTTTTT,CASRAGGGYGELFF
NA,NA,TRBJ2-1,TRBV5-1,TGCGCCAGCAGCGCGACTAACCCCATTAACAATGAGCAGTTCTTC,CASSATNPINNEQFF
once,NA,TRBJ2-3,TRBV5-1,TGCGCCAGCAGCGCGGATATCACAGATACGCAGTATTTT,CASSADITDTQYF
NA,NA,TRBJ1-6,TRBV20-1,TGCAGTGCTAGTAATCGGAGCGGAATTCGGTCCTATAATTCACCCCTCCACTTT,CSASNRSGIRSYNSPLHF
NA,NA,TRBJ2-7,TRBV7-8,TGTGCCAGCAGCAACCGGGACACCCGAACCTACGAGCAGTACTTC,CASSNRDTRTYEQYF
NA,NA,TRBJ1-1,TRBV5-6,TGTGCCAGCAGCTTGGTTGGGCCTCCTGAAGCTTTCTTT,CASSLVGPPEAFF
NA,NA,TRBJ2-2,TRBV14,TGTGCCAGCAGCTACCACAGGGTTCTAAAAGGTTACACCGGGGAGCTGTTTTTT,CASSYHRVLKGYTGELFF
once,TRBD2,TRBJ2-1,TRBV11-3,TGTGCCAGCAGCTCCCCGGCTAGCGGTAACAATGAGCAGTTCTTC,CASSSPASGNNEQFF
NA,NA,TRBJ1-1,TRBV30,TGTGCCTGGGACACAGGCGGTGAAGCTTTCTTT,CAWDTGGEAFF
NA,NA,TRBJ2-1,TRBV3-1/TRBV3-2,TGTGCCAGCAGCCAAGATCCTGCCCTACCCAACAGCTCCTACAATGAGCAGTTCTTC,CASSQDPALPNSSYNEQFF
NA,NA,TRBJ2-3,TRBV10-1,TGCGCCAGCAGTCCCCGCTACACAGATACGCAGTATTTT,CASSPRYTDTQYF
NA,NA,TRBJ1-5,TRBV5-6,TGTGCCAGCAGCTTGGCGATGGGGCTTAGCAATCAGCCCCAGCATTTT,CASSLAMGLSNQPQHF
NA,NA,TRBJ2-2,TRBV2,TGTGCCAGCAGTGCCCTCGGCAGGTCTCTCATCTCCGGGGAGCTGTTTTTT,CASSALGRSLISGELFF
NA,NA,TRBJ1-2,TRBV28,TGTGCCAGCAGAACAACAGGGTTGGATGGCTACACCTTC,CASRTTGLDGYTF
NA,TRBD2,TRBJ2-6,TRBV11-2,TGTGCCAGCAGCATAAGGACTAGCGGGATTCTTGGGGCCAACGTCCTGACTTTC,CASSIRTSGILGANVLTF
NA,TRBD2,TRBJ2-5,TRBV5-1,TGCGCCAGCAGCTTGGCTAGCGGGGTGGGGGCGAATCAAGAGACCCAGTACTTC,CASSLASGVGANQETQYF
once,TRBD2,TRBJ2-5,TRBV11-1,TGTGCCAGCAGCTTGAGCGGGGAGATTCAAGAGACCCAGTACTTC,CASSLSGEIQETQYF
NA,NA,TRBJ2-7,TRBV7-9,TGTGCCAGCAGCTCTCTAAACGGGGGCTACGAGCAGTACTTC,CASSSLNGGYEQYF
NA,NA,TRBJ1-2,TRBV19,TGTGCCAGTAGTATAGTAGGGGAGGCCTATGGCTACACCTTC,CASSIVGEAYGYTF